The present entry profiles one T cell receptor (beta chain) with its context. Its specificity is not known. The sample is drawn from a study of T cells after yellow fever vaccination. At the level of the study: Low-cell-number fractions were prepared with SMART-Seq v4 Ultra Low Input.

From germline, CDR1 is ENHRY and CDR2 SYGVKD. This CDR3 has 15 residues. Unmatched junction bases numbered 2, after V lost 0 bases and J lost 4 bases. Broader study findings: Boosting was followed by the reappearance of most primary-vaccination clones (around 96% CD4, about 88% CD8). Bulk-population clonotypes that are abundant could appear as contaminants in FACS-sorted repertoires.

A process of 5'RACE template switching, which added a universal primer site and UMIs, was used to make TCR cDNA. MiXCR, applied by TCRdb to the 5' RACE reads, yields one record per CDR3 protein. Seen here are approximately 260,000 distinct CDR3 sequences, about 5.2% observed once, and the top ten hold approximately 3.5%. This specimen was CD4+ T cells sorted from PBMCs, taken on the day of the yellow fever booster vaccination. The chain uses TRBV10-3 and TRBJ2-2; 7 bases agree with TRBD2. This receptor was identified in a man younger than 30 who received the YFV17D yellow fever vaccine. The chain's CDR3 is CAISESGGGTGELFF. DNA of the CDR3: TGTGCCATCAGTGAGTCAGGCGGGGGCACCGGGGAGCTGTTTTTT.